This T cell receptor beta chain comes out of a study of blood T cell repertoires in COVID-19. Study context: Acute-phase and convalescent COVID-19 samples originated in the United States, Italy and Spain. T cells, B-cell-depleted T cells, or PBMCs provided the cDNA or gDNA that served as material.

Germline-derived CDR1 and CDR2 are SGHVS and FNYEAQ. Trimming removed 7 bases from V and 3 bases from J; junction bases left unmatched: 7. This CDR3 is 14 amino acids long. Study processing details: Counts of nucleated cells, estimated from reference gene primer amplification, were obtained. Using immunoSEQ multiplex PCR, the repertoire was profiled, and TCRdb retains in-frame clones only, with some absent. V, J and clone size were drawn from that table, and D and trimming were deduced from the DNA. This repertoire shows 250,000 to 300,000 clones, 70% to 90% found once; its top ten account for about 10%.

The chain joins TRBV7-6 to TRBJ1-1; 8 bases are a match to TRBD1. This TCR came from a woman in her 70s with acute or convalescent COVID-19. Material for sequencing was peripheral blood. CDR3 in amino acids: CASTPQGGYTEAFF. The CDR3 DNA follows: TGTGCCAGCACCCCACAGGGGGGGTACACTGAAGCTTTCTTT.